The T cell receptor beta chain under discussion was sequenced for a study of T cells in localized non-small cell lung cancer. Study-wide points: Higher blood T cell density tracked longer overall survival. For the top 100 tumor clones, a median about 56 also appeared in adjacent lung.

As for this clone: Its antigen is unidentified.

Using immunoSEQ multiplex PCR, the repertoire was profiled, and TCRdb retains in-frame clones only, with some absent. This sample has about 76,000 clones, with approximately 84% found just once. V shed 5 bases and J 14 bases; nucleotides not matched to a gene: 8. This CDR3 is 12 amino acids long. Germline CDR1 and CDR2: MNHEY and SVGAGI. This sequence was found in a female donor of 60 years or more with stage I lung adenocarcinoma. The V and J genes are TRBV6-5 and TRBJ2-1, with 8 bases matching TRBD2. Sequencing used peripheral blood, obtained before any cancer treatment. In DNA form, the CDR3 reads TGTGCCAGCAGTCCACCGGGACTAGTGGAGTTCTTC. It translates to CASSPPGLVEFF.